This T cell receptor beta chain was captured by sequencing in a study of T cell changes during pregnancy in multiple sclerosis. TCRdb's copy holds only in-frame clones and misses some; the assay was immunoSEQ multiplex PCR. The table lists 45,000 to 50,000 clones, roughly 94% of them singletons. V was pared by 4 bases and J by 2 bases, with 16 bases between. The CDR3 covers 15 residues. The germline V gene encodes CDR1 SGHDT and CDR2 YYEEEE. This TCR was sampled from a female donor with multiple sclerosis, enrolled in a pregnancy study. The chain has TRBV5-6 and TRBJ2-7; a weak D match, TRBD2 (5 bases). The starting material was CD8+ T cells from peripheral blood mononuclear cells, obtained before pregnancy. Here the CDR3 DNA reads TGTGCCAGCAGCGAGCCTGGGCTAGCACCCTACGAGCAGTACTTC. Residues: CASSEPGLAPYEQYF.